The 15 T cell receptor beta chains below were found in one sample sequenced in a study of response to subunit inactivated influenza vaccine (dated by TCRdb to about 2018). The method behind the library was RT-PCR. Sequencing relied on an Illumina HiSeq 2500. TCRdb reprocessing: public reads trimmed at Q25 with fastp, clones called with MiXCR, in-frame beta chains kept. Merged by CDR3 protein, the rows form single entries marked with the most common genes and DNA. For this sample there are around 470,000 distinct CDR3 sequences; approximately 7.7% appear just once. The ten largest clones capture over 10% of the sample. Sequencing was performed on PBMCs from blood, taken roughly 24 months after vaccination. Every receptor here comes from a man between 50 and 69 years old who received an inactivated influenza vaccine. Donor details come from another sample of the same person, matched by shared clones.

The table lists this clonotype with many counts. The chain joins TRBV20-1 to TRBJ2-2; D is uncertain. CDR1 is DFQATT, CDR2 SNEGSKA, per germline (reference sequence). V gave up 2 bases and J gave up 0 bases, with 4 bases separating them. This CDR3 is 13 amino acids long. CDR3 DNA sequence: TGCAGTGCTAGAAATACGAACACCGGGGAGCTGTTTTTT. This codes for CSARNTNTGELFF.

The CDR3 sequence is CAIREGSGANVLTF. DNA of the CDR3: TGTGCCATCAGAGAGGGCTCTGGGGCCAACGTCCTGACTTTC. The chain joins TRBV10-3 to TRBJ2-6, with D perhaps TRBD2 (5 bases). This CDR3 contains 14 residues. Germline CDR1 is ENHRY and CDR2 is SYGVKD. V was shortened by 6 bases and J by 0 bases, with 6 bases between the two germline ends.

V and J are TRBV7-8 and TRBJ2-2, with no clear D. V shed 7 bases and J shed 3 bases, with 15 bases lying between them. The CDR3 consists of 15 residues. Per germline, CDR1 SGHVS and CDR2 FQNEAQ. The CDR3: CASNFSRSYTGELFF. The CDR3 nucleotides are TGTGCCAGCAACTTCAGCAGGAGCTACACCGGGGAGCTGTTTTTT.

This clonotype was counted many times. The chain uses TRBV7-9 and TRBJ2-3; D unresolved. V was shortened by 8 bases and J by 4 bases, with 7 bases between the two germline ends. CDR1 and CDR2 (germline): SEHNR, FQNEAQ (reference sequence). The CDR3 sequence is 11 residues long. The CDR3 DNA follows: TGTGCCAGCTCACCCGCAGATACGCAGTATTTT. This sequence encodes CASSPADTQYF.

This clonotype was recorded many times. The V call is TRBV2, the J call TRBJ1-3; D remains ambiguous. This CDR3 has 13 residues. Germline loops: CDR1 SNHLY, CDR2 FYNNEI. Trimming stripped 7 bases from V and 0 bases from J, with 7 bases between. The CDR3 region has the DNA TGTGCCAGCATGAGTAACTCTGGAAACACCATATATTTT. This gives the protein CASMSNSGNTIYF.

This clonotype has at least ten counts. V usage is TRBV7-7 and J usage is TRBJ2-2; no firm D call. The CDR3 totals 14 residues. Trimming stripped 5 bases from V and 2 bases from J, with 9 bases between. In germline, CDR1 is SSHAT, CDR2 FNYEAQ (reference sequence). The CDR3, as DNA: TGTGCCAGCAGCACCGGACCCAACACCGGGGAGCTGTTTTTT. It encodes CASSTGPNTGELFF.

This clonotype has only a few counts. This sequence joins TRBV18 and TRBJ2-5, with 10 bases aligning to TRBD2. Germline V gene data show CDR1 as KGHSH and CDR2 as LQKENI. The CDR3 is 16 residues long. The ends lost 1 base at V and 3 bases at J; junction bases unmatched: 5. CDR3 sequence reads: CASSPLILAGEETQYF. The CDR3 region has the DNA TGTGCCAGCTCACCACTCATTCTAGCGGGAGAAGAGACCCAGTACTTC.

This clonotype was seen at least ten times. The genes are TRBV12-3 or TRBV12-4 and TRBJ2-1; 10 positions agree with TRBD2. This CDR3 is built from 16 residues. With V trimmed by 3 bases and J by 9 bases, 11 bases remained unmatched. The CDR3 coding sequence is TGTGCCAGCAGTTTGGGAGGGGTAGCGGGGGGTTCTGAGCAGTTCTTC. Amino acid sequence: CASSLGGVAGGSEQFF.

This clonotype was seen more than once but under ten times. The genes are TRBV12-3 or TRBV12-4 and TRBJ1-5; perhaps TRBD1 as D (6 bases). The CDR3 is 14 residues long. V was cut by 9 bases and J by 7 bases, with 19 bases left in between. The CDR3 DNA reads TGTGCCAGAGCCTCCGGGGGCCGTCACCAGCCCCAGCATTTT. Translated, it gives CARASGGRHQPQHF.

This clonotype has just a few counts. This chain links TRBV5-1 with TRBJ1-4, with 7 bases that match TRBD1. The CDR3 sequence is 15 residues long. V dropped 4 bases and J dropped 8; count of bases not matched to a gene: 11. Per the germline V gene, CDR1 is SGHRS and CDR2 is YFSETQ. The CDR3: CASSQGTEGREKLFF. CDR3 nucleotides: TGCGCCAGCAGCCAAGGGACAGAGGGACGGGAAAAACTGTTTTTT.

This clonotype was seen at least ten times. The chain joins TRBV5-1 to TRBJ2-3; TRBD1 aligns across 7 bases. The CDR3 loop spans 16 amino acids. V dropped 3 bases and J dropped 1; count of bases not matched to a gene: 8. Germline CDR1 reads SGHRS; CDR2 reads YFSETQ. The CDR3 is CASSSNRGLGTDTQYF. The CDR3 nucleotides are TGCGCCAGCAGCTCAAACAGGGGCCTGGGCACAGATACGCAGTATTTT.

This chain links TRBV6-1 with TRBJ2-3, with 13 bases matching TRBD2. The CDR3 loop spans 16 amino acids. V lost 6 bases to trimming and J lost 2 bases; unmatched junction nucleotides: 5. Germline V gene lookup returns CDR1 MNHNS and CDR2 SASEGT. The CDR3 nucleotides are TGTGCCAGCAGGAGGACTAGCGGGGGTCCCACAGATACGCAGTATTTT. The encoded protein is CASRRTSGGPTDTQYF.

In this sample, this clonotype turned up a few times. The chain is built from TRBV29-1 and TRBJ1-2; 7 bases align to TRBD1. V was clipped by 4 bases and J by 7 bases; unmatched bases: 9. CDR3 length: 13 amino acids. Germline V lookup: CDR1 SQVTM, CDR2 ANQGSEA. The CDR3 DNA is TGCAGCGTTGTGAGGCAGGGGGGAAGTGGCTACACCTTC. This sequence encodes CSVVRQGGSGYTF. The whole variable domain, remainder taken from reference TRBV29-1 and TRBJ1-2, is SAVISQKPSRDICQRGTSLTIQCQVDSQVTMMFWYRQQPGQSLTLIATANQGSEATYESGFVIDKFPISRPNLTFSTLTVSNMSPEDSSIYLCSVVRQGGSGYTFGSGTRLTVV.

The chain recombines TRBV20-1 with TRBJ2-3; 9 bases agree with TRBD2. CDR1 DFQATT and CDR2 SNEGSKA come from the germline V gene (reference sequence). There are 14 residues in the CDR3. The CDR3 sequence is CSTRLAGRQETQYF. The CDR3 DNA is TGCAGCACCCGCCTAGCGGGACGGCAGGAGACGCAGTATTTT.

This clonotype was seen ten or more times. V and J are TRBV24-1 and TRBJ2-3; a possible D gene is TRBD1 (6 bases). The germline V and J ends were trimmed by 4 bases and 2 bases, with 12 bases remaining between them. The CDR3 extends over 15 amino acids. Germline V CDR1 and CDR2: KGHDR, SFDVKD. The CDR3 is CATSDPGQNTDTQYF. The CDR3 nucleotides read TGTGCCACCAGTGACCCCGGACAGAACACAGATACGCAGTATTTT.